These 28 T cell receptor beta chains came from one sample sequenced in a study of PD-1 blockade in classical Hodgkin lymphoma. TCRdb keeps only in-frame clones here, not all; method: immunoSEQ multiplex PCR. Of roughly 29,000 clones in the sample, approximately 91% are singletons; the top ten hold roughly 3.8%. Time point here: newly diagnosed, previously untreated cHL patient sample. Material for sequencing was peripheral blood mononuclear cells (PBMCs). The source of these receptors is a human donor with classical Hodgkin lymphoma.

This chain joins TRBV20-1 and TRBJ2-5; D is undetermined. The DNA matches TRBJ2-7 better at its end, which makes the J call doubtful. Looked up from germline, CDR1 is DFQATT and CDR2 is SNEGSKA (reference sequence). The CDR3 runs to 11 residues. This CDR3 is CSASGDPEQYF. The CDR3 DNA follows: TGCAGTGCTAGTGGGGATCCCGAGCAGTACTTC.

The chain uses TRBV6-5 and TRBJ2-7; D may be TRBD2 (5 bases). Trimming left V 0 bases short and J 2 bases short, with 11 bases between. Germline CDR1 is MNHEY and CDR2 is SVGAGI. CDR3 size: 15 residues. The CDR3 protein is CASSYSTPGTYEQYF. CDR3 nucleotides: TGTGCCAGCAGTTACTCGACCCCGGGGACCTACGAGCAGTACTTC.

There are a few counts of this clone. The gene calls are TRBV18 and TRBJ1-1, with TRBD1 as a possible D gene (5 bases). Germline CDR1 reads KGHSH; CDR2 reads LQKENI. V was cut by 4 bases and J by 2 bases, with 8 bases left in between. CDR3 size: 13 residues. CDR3 nucleotide sequence: TGTGCCAGCTCACAAGGACACAACACTGAAGCTTTCTTT. Encoded protein: CASSQGHNTEAFF.

As regards this clone: Within the sample, other DNA sequences also encode this same CDR3. The rearrangement joins TRBV5-1 to TRBJ2-1; D may be TRBD1 (6 bases). CDR3 length equals 13 residues. Looked up from germline, CDR1 is SGHRS and CDR2 is YFSETQ. Trimming cost V 3 bases and J 3 bases, with 7 bases left between them. CDR3 nucleotides: TGCGCCAGCAGCTCGGACAGCTACAATGAGCAGTTCTTC. Translating it yields CASSSDSYNEQFF. Complete variable domain (other parts from reference TRBV5-1 and TRBJ2-1): KAGVTQTPRYLIKTRGQQVTLSCSPISGHRSVSWYQQTPGQGLQFLFEYFSETQRNKGNFPGRFSGRQFSNSRSEMNVSTLELGDSALYLCASSSDSYNEQFFGPGTRLTVL.

The rearrangement uses TRBV27 and TRBJ1-5, with D possibly TRBD1 on 5 matching bases. Trimming stripped 2 bases from V and 1 base from J, with 12 bases between. This CDR3 spans 16 amino acids. The germline V gene encodes CDR1 MNHEY and CDR2 SMNVEV (reference sequence). The CDR3, as DNA: TGTGCCAGCAGTTTAGGGGGGGTAGGGAGCAATCAGCCCCAGCATTTT. Translated, it gives CASSLGGVGSNQPQHF.

The V and J genes are TRBV11-2 and TRBJ2-2, with D unclear. V lost 1 base to trimming and J lost 6 bases, with 9 bases between them. The CDR3 has 14 amino acids. Germline V gene data show CDR1 as SGHAT and CDR2 as FQNNGV. The DNA for the CDR3 is TGTGCCAGCAGCTTAGGTTCGTTTTCCGGGGAGCTGTTTTTT. It yields the protein CASSLGSFSGELFF.

The V call is TRBV5-4, the J call TRBJ2-1; 9 positions agree with TRBD1. The junction had 18 bases not matched to a gene; V was cut back by 5 bases and J by 3 bases. The CDR3 extends over 19 amino acids. From germline, CDR1 is SGHNT and CDR2 YYREEE (reference sequence). The CDR3 DNA follows: TGTGCCAGCAGTCGCGCCGGGACAGGGAGCCCAATCGGCTACAATGAGCAGTTCTTC. Encoded protein: CASSRAGTGSPIGYNEQFF.

The chain uses TRBV27 and TRBJ2-7; D possibly uses TRBD1 or TRBD2 (5 bases each). Germline lookup yields CDR1 MNHEY and CDR2 SMNVEV (reference sequence). The CDR3 has 13 residues. With 5 bases removed from V and 2 bases from J, the gap between germline ends came to 10 bases. The CDR3 coding sequence is TGTGCCAGCAGTACGGGACGCGCCTACGAGCAGTACTTC. Translated, it gives CASSTGRAYEQYF.

This CDR3 is CASSTSQGARSPLHF. DNA of the CDR3: TGTGCCAGTAGTACATCTCAGGGGGCGCGTTCACCCCTCCACTTT. The chain couples TRBV19 to TRBJ1-6; 8 positions match TRBD1. Germline assignment: CDR1 LNHDA and CDR2 SQIVND (reference sequence). The CDR3 runs to 15 residues. Trimming removed 4 bases from V and 9 bases from J; junction bases left unmatched: 8.

Only a few counts were recorded for this clone. J is TRBJ2-3 and V is TRBV6-5; possible D gene TRBD2, 5 bases. The CDR3 length is 14 residues. V was shortened by 10 bases and J by 0 bases, with 14 bases between the two germline ends. The germline V gene has CDR1 MNHEY and CDR2 SVGAGI. The CDR3, as DNA: TGTGCCACTCGAGATTGGACTAGCACAGATACGCAGTATTTT. Amino acids: CATRDWTSTDTQYF.

This chain joins TRBV9 and TRBJ2-2; TRBD2 matches at 9 bases. CDR3 length equals 15 residues. The V gene end was trimmed by 2 bases and the J gene end by 1 base; junction bases not matched to a gene: 0. Germline lookup yields CDR1 SGDLS and CDR2 YYNGEE. The CDR3 here is CASSVSGRNTGELFF. In DNA, the CDR3 is TGTGCCAGCAGCGTTAGCGGGAGGAACACCGGGGAGCTGTTTTTT.

The chain has TRBV28 and TRBJ2-3, with TRBD2 matching over 11 bases. The trim removed 5 bases at V and 5 bases at J, leaving 12 bases unmatched. The CDR3 sequence is 17 residues long. Germline V lookup: CDR1 MDHEN, CDR2 SYDVKM. DNA of the CDR3: TGTGCCAGCAGTCCCCCCCTCGCTAGCGGGAGGAAAGATACGCAGTATTTT. Residues: CASSPPLASGRKDTQYF.

This chain links TRBV9 with TRBJ2-5, with 7 bases fitting TRBD2. The CDR3 has 14 residues. Per the germline V gene, CDR1 is SGDLS and CDR2 is YYNGEE. Trimming at V came to 0 bases and at J to 3 bases, leaving 2 bases not matched to a gene. The CDR3 DNA follows: TGTGCCAGCAGCGTAGGCGGGGGAAAAGAGACCCAGTACTTC. Its protein is CASSVGGGKETQYF.

The chain links TRBV2 to TRBJ2-5; the D is unclear. The CDR3 length is 11 residues. V lost 6 bases and J 0 bases, leaving 2 bases between the germline ends. Germline CDR1 and CDR2: SNHLY and FYNNEI. The CDR3 loop is CASSNQETQYF. The CDR3 DNA reads TGTGCCAGCAGCAACCAAGAGACCCAGTACTTC.

V is TRBV2 and J is TRBJ2-5; maybe TRBD1 (6 bases). This CDR3 has 13 residues. Germline CDR1 reads SNHLY; CDR2 reads FYNNEI. Between the trimmed V and J ends, which lost 6 bases and 4 bases, there was a span of 12 bases. CDR3 nucleotides: TGTGCCAGCAGGTATAGAGGGGGAGAGACCCAGTACTTC. Amino acid sequence: CASRYRGGETQYF.

This chain links TRBV5-1 with TRBJ2-5; 9 nucleotides line up with TRBD1. V lost 2 bases, J lost 2 bases, and 4 bases stayed unmatched. Germline CDR1 reads SGHRS; CDR2 reads YFSETQ. The CDR3 totals 15 residues. The CDR3 nucleotides are TGCGCCAGCAGCTTAGACGGGACAGGGCAAGAGACCCAGTACTTC. Its protein is CASSLDGTGQETQYF.

V gene TRBV7-9 combines with J gene TRBJ2-1; TRBD1 agrees at 7 bases. Germline CDR1 and CDR2: SEHNR and FQNEAQ (reference sequence). This CDR3 has 15 residues. J was trimmed by 4 bases and V by 7 bases; bases with no gene match: 10. The CDR3 reads CASINRQGPYNEQFF. In DNA, the CDR3 is TGTGCCAGCATCAATCGACAGGGACCTTACAATGAGCAGTTCTTC.

The V and J genes are TRBV7-9 and TRBJ1-5; D perhaps matches TRBD1 (5 bases). CDR1 is SEHNR, CDR2 FQNEAQ, per germline (reference sequence). The CDR3 contains 13 residues. Deletions cut 3 bases from V and 5 bases from J, with 8 bases between. The CDR3 is CASSLGGDQPQHF. The CDR3 region has the DNA TGTGCCAGCAGCTTGGGGGGGGATCAGCCCCAGCATTTT.

The chain links TRBV4-1 to TRBJ2-4, with D possibly matching TRBD2 (6 bases). V lost 1 base and J 0 bases, leaving 22 bases between the germline ends. Per the germline V gene, CDR1 is MGHRA and CDR2 is YSYEKL. The CDR3 totals 20 residues. The CDR3 loop is CASSQGIFRGGTLAKNIQYF. CDR3 sequence (DNA): TGCGCCAGCAGCCAAGGCATTTTCCGAGGCGGGACCCTAGCCAAAAACATTCAGTACTTC.

The V and J genes are TRBV28 and TRBJ1-4; D might be TRBD1 (6 bases). Trimming took off 6 bases at V and 6 bases at J, with 17 bases between the two ends. CDR1 is MDHEN, CDR2 SYDVKM, per germline. The CDR3 has 15 amino acids. CDR3 in amino acids: CASSPPGRGDEKLFF. The CDR3 coding sequence is TGTGCCAGCAGCCCCCCCGGCAGGGGAGATGAAAAACTGTTTTTT.

This chain joins TRBV2 and TRBJ2-7; no firm D call. Germline lookup yields CDR1 SNHLY and CDR2 FYNNEI. V lost 1 base, J lost 3 bases, and 10 bases lay in between. The CDR3 spans 14 residues. The CDR3 DNA reads as TGTGCCAGCAGTGAAGGCATTCGCGTCTACGAGCAGTACTTC. Encoded protein: CASSEGIRVYEQYF.

The chain carries TRBV5-4 and TRBJ2-1, with 7 bases fitting TRBD1. Trimming removed 4 bases from V and 0 bases from J; junction bases left unmatched: 4. Germline V gene lookup returns CDR1 SGHNT and CDR2 YYREEE (reference sequence). CDR3 length: 15 amino acids. The CDR3 spells CASSLDRSSYNEQFF. As DNA, the CDR3 is TGTGCCAGCAGCCTGGACAGGAGCTCCTACAATGAGCAGTTCTTC.

The rearrangement joins TRBV5-4 to TRBJ2-7; TRBD2 aligns across 8 bases. The CDR3 totals 15 residues. J was trimmed by 6 bases and V by 4 bases; bases with no gene match: 12. Germline CDR1 is SGHNT and CDR2 is YYREEE (reference sequence). The CDR3 loop reads CASSPGLAGRVEQYF. Written as DNA, the CDR3 is TGTGCCAGCAGCCCCGGACTAGCTGGGAGGGTCGAGCAGTACTTC.

The chain joins TRBV5-4 to TRBJ2-5, with 10 bases identical to TRBD2. The CDR3 has 14 amino acids. Germline V lookup: CDR1 SGHNT, CDR2 YYREEE (reference sequence). V gave up 5 bases and J gave up 5 bases; unmatched junction bases: 6. CDR3 sequence (DNA): TGTGCCAGCAGTCCCGGGACTAGCGTGGAGACCCAGTACTTC. Translation: CASSPGTSVETQYF.

The gene calls are TRBV5-6 and TRBJ2-7; 10 nucleotides align to TRBD1. Germline-derived CDR1 and CDR2 are SGHDT and YYEEEE. This CDR3 has 16 residues. V trimming: 4 bases; J trimming: 1 base; junction bases outside the gene matches: 8. The CDR3 region is CASSQFSGQGSYEQYF. The CDR3 region has the DNA TGTGCCAGCAGCCAGTTCTCGGGACAGGGGTCCTACGAGCAGTACTTC.

The V call is TRBV28, the J call TRBJ2-7; D is uncertain. Per germline, CDR1 MDHEN and CDR2 SYDVKM. V was cut by 5 bases and J by 4 bases, with 18 bases left in between. The CDR3 has 15 amino acids. This chain's CDR3 is CASSGLREPRYEQYF. The CDR3 DNA reads as TGTGCCAGCAGTGGGCTAAGGGAACCCCGGTACGAGCAGTACTTC.

The chain links TRBV28 to TRBJ1-2; 8 positions match TRBD1. The CDR3 spans 14 residues. Germline V CDR1 and CDR2: MDHEN, SYDVKM. J was trimmed by 5 bases and V by 6 bases; bases with no gene match: 8. The CDR3 loop reads CASRPTGVGYGYTF. The CDR3 DNA reads as TGTGCCAGCAGACCGACAGGGGTAGGTTATGGCTACACCTTC.

The rearrangement links TRBV11-2 to TRBJ2-5, with TRBD1 matching 12 bases. Unmatched junction bases numbered 2, after V lost 5 bases and J lost 4 bases. This CDR3 spans 14 amino acids. Germline CDR1 SGHAT, CDR2 FQNNGV. The CDR3 DNA reads TGTGCCAGCAGCCGGGACAGGGGGCGAGAGACCCAGTACTTC. It translates to CASSRDRGRETQYF.